A single sample is the source of the 26 T cell receptor beta chains below, sequenced in a study of cytomegalovirus exposure and HLA in healthy donors. Researchers ran the PCR with 60 Vbeta and 13 Jbeta primers. The method was immunoSEQ multiplex PCR; TCRdb's version includes in-frame clones alone and lacks a portion of them. In the table there are 95,000 to 100,000 clones, roughly 74% of which are singletons. Sequencing was carried out using PBMCs. The receptors were gathered from a woman in her forties in good health and CMV-seronegative.

The count of this clone is one. V gene TRBV14 combines with J gene TRBJ2-5; TRBD2 aligns across 14 bases. The germline V gene has CDR1 SGHDN and CDR2 FVKESK. After removal of 3 bases from V and 7 bases from J, the junction contained 7 bases not matched to a gene. The CDR3 extends over 16 amino acids. The CDR3, as DNA: TGTGCCAGCAGCCACCCGACTAGCGGGAGGGCCGGGACCCAGTACTTC. This encodes CASSHPTSGRAGTQYF.

This clone was seen just once. The genes are TRBV28 and TRBJ2-2; 10 bases agree with TRBD2. The V and J ends lost 5 bases and 2 bases, in that order; junction bases with no gene match: 2. CDR3 size: 15 residues. Germline V lookup: CDR1 MDHEN, CDR2 SYDVKM. The CDR3 protein is CASSILAGNTGELFF. DNA for the CDR3: TGTGCCAGCAGTATACTAGCGGGAAACACCGGGGAGCTGTTTTTT.

The chain joins TRBV11-2 to TRBJ2-3; D is unclear. Germline lookup yields CDR1 SGHAT and CDR2 FQNNGV. This CDR3 is 12 amino acids long. V lost 5 bases, J lost 5 bases, and 8 bases lay in between. CDR3 in amino acids: CASSPTEDTQYF. The DNA for the CDR3 is TGTGCCAGCAGCCCGACTGAAGATACGCAGTATTTT. Full variable domain (rest looked up from reference TRBV11-2 and TRBJ2-3): EAGVAQSPRYKIIEKRQSVAFWCNPISGHATLYWYQQILGQGPKLLIQFQNNGVVDDSQLPKDRFSAERLKGVDSTLKIQPAKLEDSAVYLCASSPTEDTQYFGPGTRLTVL.

This clone was observed a single time. The V and J genes are TRBV27 and TRBJ1-2, with D perhaps matching TRBD1 (6 bases). The germline gives CDR1 MNHEY, CDR2 SMNVEV (reference sequence). The CDR3 consists of 13 residues. The V gene lost 3 bases and the J gene lost 7 bases, with 12 bases spanning the gap. The CDR3 DNA follows: TGTGCCAGCAGTTTGACAGGCGTATTTGGCTACACCTTC. It codes for CASSLTGVFGYTF.

The sample holds a few counts of this clone. V usage is TRBV5-1 and J usage is TRBJ2-3; D not certain. There are 15 residues in the CDR3. Germline CDR1 reads SGHRS; CDR2 reads YFSETQ. V dropped 4 bases and J dropped 4 bases, with 16 bases sitting between them. The CDR3 loop reads CASSPGSLGADTQYF. The DNA of the CDR3 is TGCGCCAGCAGCCCCGGGTCTCTAGGCGCAGATACGCAGTATTTT.

V usage is TRBV27 and J usage is TRBJ1-2, with a possible D match to TRBD1 (5 bases). This CDR3 has 15 residues. The V gene lost 7 bases and the J gene lost 2 bases, with 17 bases spanning the gap. The germline V gene has CDR1 MNHEY and CDR2 SMNVEV (reference sequence). DNA for the CDR3: TGTGCCAGCACCCAGGAACCGGGGGGGAACTATGGCTACACCTTC. Its translation: CASTQEPGGNYGYTF.

The rearrangement joins TRBV6-1 to TRBJ2-2; D is unclear. Trimming took off 7 bases at V and 9 bases at J, with 6 bases between the two ends. In germline, CDR1 is MNHNS, CDR2 SASEGT. This CDR3 comprises 10 residues. The CDR3 coding sequence is TGTGCCAGCATCGAGAGGGAGCTGTTTTTT. As protein: CASIERELFF.

This clone appeared a few times. The J gene is TRBJ1-1, the V gene TRBV29-1; TRBD1 matches at 7 bases. The V and J ends lost 2 bases and 4 bases, in that order; junction bases with no gene match: 10. The germline gives CDR1 SQVTM, CDR2 ANQGSEA. The CDR3 spans 15 residues. This CDR3 is CSVERVRGWVTEAFF. CDR3 DNA: TGCAGCGTTGAACGGGTCAGGGGGTGGGTCACTGAAGCTTTCTTT. Complete variable domain (other parts from reference TRBV29-1 and TRBJ1-1): SAVISQKPSRDICQRGTSLTIQCQVDSQVTMMFWYRQQPGQSLTLIATANQGSEATYESGFVIDKFPISRPNLTFSTLTVSNMSPEDSSIYLCSVERVRGWVTEAFFGQGTRLTVV.

J is TRBJ2-1 and V is TRBV7-3; tentative D call: TRBD2 (5 bases). The CDR3 consists of 16 residues. The germline gives CDR1 SGHTA, CDR2 FQGTGA. The ends were cut back, 1 base at V and 8 bases at J, with 18 bases in the middle. The CDR3 bases are TGTGCCAGCAGCTTAATGAGTTCCGGACTCTGGCATGAGCAGTTCTTC. It is translated as CASSLMSSGLWHEQFF.

The genes are TRBV6-4 and TRBJ2-1; weak D call: TRBD2 (5 bases). In germline, CDR1 is MRHNA, CDR2 SNTAGT. The CDR3 covers 16 residues. Trimming took 0 bases from V and 0 from J, leaving 9 bases between them. The CDR3 region has the DNA TGTGCCAGCAGTGACTCACTAGTGAGCTCCTACAATGAGCAGTTCTTC. Translated, it gives CASSDSLVSSYNEQFF.

The V gene is TRBV6-5, the J gene TRBJ1-4, with D perhaps matching TRBD1 (5 bases). Trimming pared 0 bases from V and 8 bases from J, leaving 13 bases between. The CDR3 has 15 amino acids. Germline values: CDR1 MNHEY, CDR2 SVGAGI. In nucleotides, the CDR3 is TGTGCCAGCAGTTACTCGAGAAGGGGTCGAGAAAAACTGTTTTTT. Residues: CASSYSRRGREKLFF.

This rearrangement joins TRBV7-2 to TRBJ2-7; 7 bases line up with TRBD1. The CDR3 extends over 16 amino acids. Germline CDR1 reads SGHTA; CDR2 reads FQGNSA. V lost 4 bases to trimming and J lost 2 bases; unmatched junction nucleotides: 11. CDR3 in amino acids: CASSSEGQPYTYEQYF. The CDR3 DNA sequence: TGTGCCAGCAGCTCCGAGGGACAGCCGTACACCTACGAGCAGTACTTC.

The chain couples TRBV28 to TRBJ2-1, with D possibly being TRBD1 (6 bases). Germline-derived CDR1 and CDR2 are MDHEN and SYDVKM. V gave up 6 bases and J gave up 2 bases, with 23 bases separating them. CDR3 size: 18 residues. The CDR3 reads CASSPLRGRDTTYNEQFF. The CDR3 nucleotides read TGTGCCAGCAGCCCACTGAGGGGTCGGGACACTACCTACAATGAGCAGTTCTTC. The entire variable domain, with the rest obtained from reference TRBV28 and TRBJ2-1, is as follows: DVKVTQSSRYLVKRTGEKVFLECVQDMDHENMFWYRQDPGLGLRLIYFSYDVKMKEKGDIPEGYSVSREKKERFSLILESASTNQTSMYLCASSPLRGRDTTYNEQFFGPGTRLTVL.

The chain uses TRBV28 and TRBJ2-3; the D gene is possibly TRBD1 (5 bases). The CDR3 spans 14 residues. The V end was cut by 6 bases, the J end by 3 bases, with 13 bases between. The germline CDR1 and CDR2 sequences are MDHEN and SYDVKM. CDR3 residues: CASRPQGRTDTQYF. The CDR3, as DNA: TGTGCCAGCAGACCTCAGGGAAGAACAGATACGCAGTATTTT.

The chain has TRBV7-3 and TRBJ1-4, with D possibly matching TRBD1 (6 bases). The CDR3 runs 15 residues. CDR1 is SGHTA, CDR2 FQGTGA, per germline. The V and J ends lost 2 bases and 5 bases respectively, with 12 bases between them. The CDR3 reads CASSLVGHRNEKLFF. In DNA, the CDR3 is TGTGCCAGCAGCTTAGTGGGACACCGAAATGAAAAACTGTTTTTT.

The chain recombines TRBV19 with TRBJ2-1; 8 bases are shared with TRBD1. V lost 5 bases, J lost 3 bases, and 9 bases stayed unmatched. CDR1 is LNHDA and CDR2 is SQIVND in the germline V gene (reference sequence). CDR3 length: 16 residues. CDR3: CASSSPTGGLYNEQFF. The CDR3 DNA follows: TGTGCCAGTAGTTCCCCAACAGGGGGTCTCTACAATGAGCAGTTCTTC.

The chain joins TRBV11-2 to TRBJ1-2; tentative D call: TRBD1 (6 bases). With 0 bases removed from V and 1 base from J, the gap between germline ends came to 12 bases. This CDR3 has 16 residues. Germline loops: CDR1 SGHAT, CDR2 FQNNGV. The CDR3 DNA reads TGTGCCAGCAGCTTAGATGGACCGGACAGTAACTATGGCTACACCTTC. Amino acids: CASSLDGPDSNYGYTF.

This chain uses TRBV28 with TRBJ2-1; 11 bases are a match to TRBD2. CDR1 MDHEN and CDR2 SYDVKM come from the germline V gene. The CDR3 extends over 15 amino acids. The V gene end was trimmed by 5 bases and the J gene end by 6 bases; junction bases not matched to a gene: 6. The CDR3 loop reads CASSLGTSGGNEQFF. CDR3 bases: TGTGCCAGCAGTCTCGGGACTAGCGGAGGCAATGAGCAGTTCTTC. Variable domain in full (rest from reference TRBV28 and TRBJ2-1): DVKVTQSSRYLVKRTGEKVFLECVQDMDHENMFWYRQDPGLGLRLIYFSYDVKMKEKGDIPEGYSVSREKKERFSLILESASTNQTSMYLCASSLGTSGGNEQFFGPGTRLTVL.

The chain uses TRBV5-1 and TRBJ2-7; 15 bases map to TRBD2. The CDR3 covers 16 residues. Trimming at V came to 3 bases and at J to 3 bases, leaving 4 bases not matched to a gene. Per germline, CDR1 SGHRS and CDR2 YFSETQ. The CDR3 sequence is CASSSRTSGGGYEQYF. CDR3 DNA sequence: TGCGCCAGCAGCTCAAGGACTAGCGGGGGGGGCTACGAGCAGTACTTC.

The rearrangement uses TRBV4-1 and TRBJ2-1; maybe TRBD1 (6 bases). The length of the CDR3 is 14 residues. Germline CDR1 reads MGHRA; CDR2 reads YSYEKL. V was pared by 2 bases and J by 7 bases, with 12 bases between. This chain's CDR3 is CASSQKGQGNEQFF. The CDR3 DNA follows: TGCGCCAGCAGCCAAAAGGGACAAGGGAATGAGCAGTTCTTC.

This chain links TRBV7-9 with TRBJ2-3; 10 positions match TRBD2. The V and J ends lost 5 bases and 3 bases, in that order; junction bases with no gene match: 8. This CDR3 contains 16 residues. CDR1 is SEHNR and CDR2 is FQNEAQ in the germline V gene (reference sequence). The CDR3: CASSPAGGVLTDTQYF. The DNA for the CDR3 is TGTGCCAGCAGCCCAGCGGGGGGGGTGTTAACAGATACGCAGTATTTT.

The chain is built from TRBV5-4 and TRBJ2-3, with 8 positions matching TRBD2. Losses at the gene ends were 4 bases for V and 4 bases for J; bases not matched to a gene: 5. The CDR3 sequence is 14 residues long. CDR1 is SGHNT and CDR2 is YYREEE in the germline V gene (reference sequence). The CDR3, as DNA: TGTGCCAGCAGCGCGGGGGGCCAATCAGATACGCAGTATTTT. This codes for CASSAGGQSDTQYF.

The rearrangement links TRBV7-2 to TRBJ1-4; TRBD1 aligns across 8 bases. The CDR3 length is 19 residues. The V and J ends lost 5 bases and 3 bases, in that order; junction bases with no gene match: 17. Per germline, CDR1 SGHTA and CDR2 FQGNSA. This CDR3 reads CASSLLYLGQGGPNEKLFF. DNA of the CDR3: TGTGCCAGCAGCCTACTGTACCTTGGACAGGGAGGACCTAATGAAAAACTGTTTTTT.

V usage is TRBV21-1 and J usage is TRBJ1-1. TRBV21-1 is a listed pseudogene. The CDR3 sequence is 16 residues long. In DNA form, the CDR3 reads TGTGCCAGCAGCAAAGGGAGGAGAGGCGTATTCACTGAAGCTTTCTTT. It specifies CASSKGRRGVFTEAFF.

This clone was seen a few times. CDR3 DNA: TGCAGCGTCCCCTCCCCCGGAGGCCTTAGCTCCTACAATGAGCAGTTCTTC. Residues: CSVPSPGGLSSYNEQFF. The chain uses TRBV29-1 and TRBJ2-1; D may be TRBD2 (5 bases). Trimming cost V 6 bases and J 0 bases, with 21 bases left between them. Germline loops: CDR1 SQVTM, CDR2 ANQGSEA. This CDR3 is built from 17 residues.

The CDR3 sequence is CASSQGLAGAGETQYF. The CDR3 nucleotides are TGTGCCAGCAGCCAGGGACTAGCGGGGGCTGGGGAGACCCAGTACTTC. V gene TRBV11-3 combines with J gene TRBJ2-5, with TRBD2 matching 14 bases. Germline assignment: CDR1 SGHNT and CDR2 YENEEA. V lost 5 bases, J lost 5 bases, and 7 bases stayed unmatched. This CDR3 is built from 16 residues.